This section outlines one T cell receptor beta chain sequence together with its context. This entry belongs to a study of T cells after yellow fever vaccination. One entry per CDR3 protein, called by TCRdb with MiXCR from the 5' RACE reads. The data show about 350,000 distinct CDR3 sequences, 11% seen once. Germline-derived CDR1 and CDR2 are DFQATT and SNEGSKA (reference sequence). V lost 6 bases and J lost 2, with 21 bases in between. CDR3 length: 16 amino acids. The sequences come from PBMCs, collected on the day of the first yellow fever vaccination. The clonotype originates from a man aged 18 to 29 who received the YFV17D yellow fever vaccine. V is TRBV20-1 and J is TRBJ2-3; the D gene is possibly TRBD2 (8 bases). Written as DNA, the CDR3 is TGCAGTGCCCCTAGGGGGCGGGGGGCTGTCACAGATACGCAGTATTTT. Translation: CSAPRGRGAVTDTQYF.